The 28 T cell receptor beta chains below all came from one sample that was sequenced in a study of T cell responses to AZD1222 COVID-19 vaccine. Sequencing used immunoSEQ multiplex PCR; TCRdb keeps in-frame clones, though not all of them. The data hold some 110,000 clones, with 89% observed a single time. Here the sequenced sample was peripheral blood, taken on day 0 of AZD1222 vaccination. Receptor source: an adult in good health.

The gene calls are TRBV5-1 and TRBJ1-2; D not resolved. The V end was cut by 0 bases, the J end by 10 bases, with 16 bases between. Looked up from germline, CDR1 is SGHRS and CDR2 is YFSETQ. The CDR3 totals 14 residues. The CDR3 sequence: CASSLVGSNPPYTF. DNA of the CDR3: TGCGCCAGCAGCTTGGTTGGATCTAACCCTCCCTACACCTTC.

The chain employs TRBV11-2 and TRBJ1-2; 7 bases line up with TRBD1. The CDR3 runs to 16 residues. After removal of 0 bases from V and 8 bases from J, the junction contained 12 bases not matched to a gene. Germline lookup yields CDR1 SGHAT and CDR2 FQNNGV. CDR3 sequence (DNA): TGTGCCAGCAGCTTAGACGCTTCAGACAGGGTAGGCGGCTACACCTTC. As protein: CASSLDASDRVGGYTF.

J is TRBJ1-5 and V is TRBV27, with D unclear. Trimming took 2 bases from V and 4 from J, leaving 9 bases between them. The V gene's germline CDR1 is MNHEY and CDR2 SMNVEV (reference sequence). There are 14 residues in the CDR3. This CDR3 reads CASSLRPGNQPQHF. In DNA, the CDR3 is TGTGCCAGCAGTTTACGTCCCGGGAATCAGCCCCAGCATTTT.

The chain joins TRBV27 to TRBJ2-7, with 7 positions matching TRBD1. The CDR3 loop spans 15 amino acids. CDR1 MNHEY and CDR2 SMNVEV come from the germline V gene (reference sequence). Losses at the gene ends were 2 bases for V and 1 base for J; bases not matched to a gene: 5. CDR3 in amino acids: CASSLNRGNSYEQYF. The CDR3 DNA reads TGTGCCAGCAGTTTAAACAGGGGTAATTCCTACGAGCAGTACTTC.

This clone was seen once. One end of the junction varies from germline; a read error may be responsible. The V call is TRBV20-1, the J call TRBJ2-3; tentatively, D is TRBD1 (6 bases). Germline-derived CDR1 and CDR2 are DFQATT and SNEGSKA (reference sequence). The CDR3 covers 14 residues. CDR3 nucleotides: TGCAGTCCTAGTTCAGGGGAAGGCACAGATACGCAGTATTTT. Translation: CSPSSGEGTDTQYF.

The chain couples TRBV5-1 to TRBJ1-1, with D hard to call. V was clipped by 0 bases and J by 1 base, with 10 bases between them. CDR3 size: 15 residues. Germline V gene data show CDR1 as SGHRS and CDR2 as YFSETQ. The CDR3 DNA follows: TGCGCCAGCAGCTTGGGTGTGAACCAGAACACTGAAGCTTTCTTT. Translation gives CASSLGVNQNTEAFF.

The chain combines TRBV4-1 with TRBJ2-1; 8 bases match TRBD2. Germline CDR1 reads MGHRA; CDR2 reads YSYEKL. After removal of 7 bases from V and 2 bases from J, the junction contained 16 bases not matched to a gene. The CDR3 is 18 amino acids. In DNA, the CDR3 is TGCGCCAGCACGGGGGGGGGCCTGGTTGGGAGCCCCTACAATGAGCAGTTCTTC. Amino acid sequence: CASTGGGLVGSPYNEQFF.

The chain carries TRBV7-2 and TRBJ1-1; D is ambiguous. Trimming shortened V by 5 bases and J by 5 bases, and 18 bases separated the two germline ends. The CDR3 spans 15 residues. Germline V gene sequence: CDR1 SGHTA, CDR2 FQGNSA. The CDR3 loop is CASSRRIQRVTEAFF. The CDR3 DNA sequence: TGTGCCAGCAGCCGCCGCATACAGCGGGTTACTGAAGCTTTCTTT. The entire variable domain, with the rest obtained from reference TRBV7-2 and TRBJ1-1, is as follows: GAGVSQSPSNKVTEKGKDVELRCDPISGHTALYWYRQSLGQGLEFLIYFQGNSAPDKSGLPSDRFSAERTGGSVSTLTIQRTQQEDSAVYLCASSRRIQRVTEAFFGQGTRLTVV.

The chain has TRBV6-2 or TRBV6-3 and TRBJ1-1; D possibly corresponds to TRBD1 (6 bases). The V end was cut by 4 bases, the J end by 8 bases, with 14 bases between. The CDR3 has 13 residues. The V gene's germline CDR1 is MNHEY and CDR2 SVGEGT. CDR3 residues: CASSSIGGAEAFF. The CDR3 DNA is TGTGCCAGCAGTTCGATAGGGGGGGCCGAAGCTTTCTTT.

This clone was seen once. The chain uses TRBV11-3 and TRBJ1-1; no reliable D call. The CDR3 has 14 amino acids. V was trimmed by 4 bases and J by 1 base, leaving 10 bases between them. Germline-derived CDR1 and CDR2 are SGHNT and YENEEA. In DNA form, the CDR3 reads TGTGCCAGCAGCTCCGGCTTTCGGAACACTGAAGCTTTCTTT. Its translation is CASSSGFRNTEAFF.

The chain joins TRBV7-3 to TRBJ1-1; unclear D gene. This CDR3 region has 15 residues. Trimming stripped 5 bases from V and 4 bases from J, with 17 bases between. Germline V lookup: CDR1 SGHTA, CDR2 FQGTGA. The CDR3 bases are TGTGCCAGCAGCCCCCGTGGAGGTTGGGGCACTGAAGCTTTCTTT. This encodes CASSPRGGWGTEAFF.

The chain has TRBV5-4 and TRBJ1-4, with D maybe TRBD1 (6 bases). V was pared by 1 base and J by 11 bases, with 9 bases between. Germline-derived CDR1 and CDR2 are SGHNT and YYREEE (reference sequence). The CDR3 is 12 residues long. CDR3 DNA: TGTGCCAGCAGCTTGCTAGGGGGGAAACTGTTTTTT. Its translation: CASSLLGGKLFF.

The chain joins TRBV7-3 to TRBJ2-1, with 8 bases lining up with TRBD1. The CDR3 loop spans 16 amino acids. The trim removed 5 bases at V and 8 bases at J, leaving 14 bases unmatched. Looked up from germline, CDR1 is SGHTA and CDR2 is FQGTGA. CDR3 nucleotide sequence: TGTGCCAGCAGCCCGACTTGGACAGGGATTCCCCATGAGCAGTTCTTC. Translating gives CASSPTWTGIPHEQFF.

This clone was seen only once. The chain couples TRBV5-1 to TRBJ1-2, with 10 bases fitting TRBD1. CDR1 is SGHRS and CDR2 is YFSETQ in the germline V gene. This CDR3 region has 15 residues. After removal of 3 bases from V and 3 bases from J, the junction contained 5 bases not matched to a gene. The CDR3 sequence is CASSYGTGDHYGYTF. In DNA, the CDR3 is TGCGCCAGCAGCTACGGGACAGGGGACCACTATGGCTACACCTTC.

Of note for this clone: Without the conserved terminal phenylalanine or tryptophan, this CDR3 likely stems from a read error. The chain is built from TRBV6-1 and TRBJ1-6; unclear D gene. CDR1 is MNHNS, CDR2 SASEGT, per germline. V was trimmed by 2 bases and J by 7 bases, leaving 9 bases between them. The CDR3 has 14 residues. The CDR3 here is CASSELTWNSPLHL. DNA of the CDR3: TGTGCCAGCAGTGAATTGACTTGGAATTCACCCCTCCACCTT.

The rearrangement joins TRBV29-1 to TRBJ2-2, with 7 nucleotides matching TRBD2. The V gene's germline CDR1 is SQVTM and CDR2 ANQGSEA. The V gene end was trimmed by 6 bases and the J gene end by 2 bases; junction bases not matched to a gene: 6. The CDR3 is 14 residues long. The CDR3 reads CSVTSGGNTGELFF. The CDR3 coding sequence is TGCAGCGTCACCTCGGGAGGCAACACCGGGGAGCTGTTTTTT.

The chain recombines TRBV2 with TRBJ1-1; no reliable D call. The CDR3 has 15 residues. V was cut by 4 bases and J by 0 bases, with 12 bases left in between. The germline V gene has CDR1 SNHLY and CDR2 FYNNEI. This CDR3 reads CASSAAGPLNTEAFF. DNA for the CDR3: TGTGCCAGCAGTGCCGCCGGCCCCTTGAACACTGAAGCTTTCTTT. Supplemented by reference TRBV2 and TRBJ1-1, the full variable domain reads EPEVTQTPSHQVTQMGQEVILRCVPISNHLYFYWYRQILGQKVEFLVSFYNNEISEKSEIFDDQFSVERPDGSNFTLKIRSTKLEDSAMYFCASSAAGPLNTEAFFGQGTRLTVV.

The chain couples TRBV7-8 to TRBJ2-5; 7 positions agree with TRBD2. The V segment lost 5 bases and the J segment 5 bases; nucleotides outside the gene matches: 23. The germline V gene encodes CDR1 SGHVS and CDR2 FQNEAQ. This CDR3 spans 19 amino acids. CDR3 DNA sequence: TGTGCCAGCAGCCCCCGGACTAGTGGGGGGACTTTGATAGGCGAGACCCAGTACTTC. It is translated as CASSPRTSGGTLIGETQYF.

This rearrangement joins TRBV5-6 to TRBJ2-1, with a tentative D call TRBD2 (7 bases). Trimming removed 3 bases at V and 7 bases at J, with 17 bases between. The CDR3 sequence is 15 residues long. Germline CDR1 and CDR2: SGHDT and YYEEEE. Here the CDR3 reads CASSWIWGGRNEQFF. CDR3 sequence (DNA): TGTGCCAGCAGCTGGATTTGGGGGGGCCGTAATGAGCAGTTCTTC.

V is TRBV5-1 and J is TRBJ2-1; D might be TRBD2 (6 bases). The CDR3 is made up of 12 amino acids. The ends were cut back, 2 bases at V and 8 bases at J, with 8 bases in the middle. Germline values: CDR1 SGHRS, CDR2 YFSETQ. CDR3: CASSLRRDEQFF. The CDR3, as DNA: TGCGCCAGCAGCTTACGGAGGGATGAGCAGTTCTTC.

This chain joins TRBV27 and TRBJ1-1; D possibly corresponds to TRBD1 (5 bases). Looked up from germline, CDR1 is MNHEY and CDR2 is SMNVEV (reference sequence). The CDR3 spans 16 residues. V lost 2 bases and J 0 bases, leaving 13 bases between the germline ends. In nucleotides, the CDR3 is TGTGCCAGCAGTTTAAGGGGAGCTGGTCTGAACACTGAAGCTTTCTTT. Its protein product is CASSLRGAGLNTEAFF.

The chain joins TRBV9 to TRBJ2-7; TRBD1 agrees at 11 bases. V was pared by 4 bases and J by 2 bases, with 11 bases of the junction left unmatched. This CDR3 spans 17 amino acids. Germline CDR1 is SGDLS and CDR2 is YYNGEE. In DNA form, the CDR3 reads TGTGCCAGCAGCCCCCCCCAGGTGGGACAGGGGGCCTACGAGCAGTACTTC. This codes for CASSPPQVGQGAYEQYF.

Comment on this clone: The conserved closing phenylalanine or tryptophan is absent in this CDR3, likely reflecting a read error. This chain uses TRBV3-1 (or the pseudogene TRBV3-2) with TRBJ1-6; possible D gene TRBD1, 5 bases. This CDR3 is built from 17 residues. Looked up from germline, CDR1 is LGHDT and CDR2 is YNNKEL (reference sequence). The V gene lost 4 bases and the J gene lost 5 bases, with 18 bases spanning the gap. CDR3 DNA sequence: TGTGCCAGCAGCCCCCGGGGAGGGGCGCAGGATAATTCACCCCTCCACCTT. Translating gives CASSPRGGAQDNSPLHL.

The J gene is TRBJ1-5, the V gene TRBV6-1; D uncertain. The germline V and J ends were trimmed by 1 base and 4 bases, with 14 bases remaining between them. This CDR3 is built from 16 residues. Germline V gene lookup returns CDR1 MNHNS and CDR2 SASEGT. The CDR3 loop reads CASSEGPSPKNQPQHF. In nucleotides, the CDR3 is TGTGCCAGCAGTGAAGGACCGTCCCCGAAGAATCAGCCCCAGCATTTT.

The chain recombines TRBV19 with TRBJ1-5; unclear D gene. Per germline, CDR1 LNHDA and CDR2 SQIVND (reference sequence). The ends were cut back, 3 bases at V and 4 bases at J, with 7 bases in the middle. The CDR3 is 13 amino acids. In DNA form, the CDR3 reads TGTGCCAGTAGTATTGTCCGGAATCAGCCCCAGCATTTT. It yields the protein CASSIVRNQPQHF. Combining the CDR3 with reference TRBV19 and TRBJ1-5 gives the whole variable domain DGGITQSPKYLFRKEGQNVTLSCEQNLNHDAMYWYRQDPGQGLRLIYYSQIVNDFQKGDIAEGYSVSREKKESFPLTVTSAQKNPTAFYLCASSIVRNQPQHFGDGTRLSIL.

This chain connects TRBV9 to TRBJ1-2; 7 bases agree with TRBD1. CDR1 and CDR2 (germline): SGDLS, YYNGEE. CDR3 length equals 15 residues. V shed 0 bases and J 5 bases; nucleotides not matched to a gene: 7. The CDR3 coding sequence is TGTGCCAGCAGCGTAGACAGTGCAGGGGGATATGGCTACACCTTC. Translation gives CASSVDSAGGYGYTF.

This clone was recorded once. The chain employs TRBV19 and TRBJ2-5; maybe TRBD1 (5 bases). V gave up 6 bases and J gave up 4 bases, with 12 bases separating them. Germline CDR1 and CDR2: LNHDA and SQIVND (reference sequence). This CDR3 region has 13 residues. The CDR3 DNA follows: TGTGCCAGTAGAGACAGAGGTGGAGAGACCCAGTACTTC. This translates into CASRDRGGETQYF.

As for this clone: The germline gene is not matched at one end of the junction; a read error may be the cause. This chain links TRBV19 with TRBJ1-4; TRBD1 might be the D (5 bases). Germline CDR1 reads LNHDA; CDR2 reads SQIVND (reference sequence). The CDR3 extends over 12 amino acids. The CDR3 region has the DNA TGTGCCAGTAGTTTAGAAACGGGGGGACTGTTTTTT. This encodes CASSLETGGLFF.